This is a list of T cell receptor beta chains from one sample in a study of cytomegalovirus exposure and HLA in healthy donors. Produced via immunoSEQ multiplex PCR; TCRdb's table is partial and in-frame only. The sample lists around 94,000 clones; around 80% were seen once. Material: PBMCs. Source of these receptors: a male donor in good health and CMV-seropositive. The CDR3 runs from the conserved cysteine through the conserved F or W. A D gene is named only where the DNA matches it firmly. Where a row states a size, it is once, few, many or the class of an expanded clone; other rows omit it.

>TRBV5-1|TRBD1|NA|TRBJ1-1
CASSLVGTGRNTEAFF
TGCGCCAGCAGCTTGGTGGGGACAGGGAGGAACACTGAAGCTTTCTTT
>TRBV6-6|NA|few|TRBJ2-7
CASNTPYEQYF
TGTGCCAGCAACACACCCTACGAGCAGTACTTC
>TRBV6-1|NA|NA|TRBJ2-7
CASQQAYEQYF
TGTGCCAGCCAACAAGCCTACGAGCAGTACTTC
>TRBV7-3|NA|NA|TRBJ2-1
CASSQSVSSYNEQFF
TGTGCCAGCAGCCAATCCGTGAGCTCCTACAATGAGCAGTTCTTC
>TRBV21-1|NA|NA|TRBJ2-7
CASSKRQGLYEQYF
TGTGCCAGCAGCAAGCGACAGGGGCTCTACGAGCAGTACTTC
>TRBV20-1|TRBD2|NA|TRBJ2-5
CSARREETQYF
TGCAGTGCTAGGCGGGAGGAGACCCAGTACTTC
>TRBV29-1|NA|NA|TRBJ2-7
CSALTGPYEQYF
TGCAGCGCCCTTACGGGTCCCTACGAGCAGTACTTC
>TRBV5-6|TRBD1|NA|TRBJ1-2
CASSLGQGAPFGYTF
TGTGCCAGCAGCTTGGGACAGGGGGCCCCATTTGGCTACACCTTC
>TRBV2|NA|once|TRBJ1-2
CASKGGSRGYTF
TGTGCCAGCAAGGGCGGGAGTAGGGGCTACACCTTC
>TRBV5-1|TRBD1|few|TRBJ2-6
CASSQDRAGANVLTF
TGCGCCAGCAGCCAGGACAGGGCCGGGGCCAACGTCCTGACTTTC
>TRBV19|NA|NA|TRBJ1-2
CASSPVYYGYTF
TGTGCCAGTAGCCCAGTATATTATGGCTACACCTTC
>TRBV5-4|NA|NA|TRBJ1-2
CASSWGGTSGYGYTF
TGTGCCAGCAGCTGGGGGGGAACGTCGGGGTATGGCTACACCTTC
>TRBV19|TRBD1|once|TRBJ2-1
CASSIVGQGGYYNEQFF
TGTGCCAGTAGTATAGTAGGACAGGGGGGCTATTACAATGAGCAGTTCTTC
>TRBV2|TRBD1|NA|TRBJ2-1
CASRDRGHNEQFF
TGTGCCAGCCGGGACAGGGGCCACAATGAGCAGTTCTTC
>TRBV4-2|NA|NA|TRBJ2-7
CASSRDLTVTYEQYF
TGTGCCAGCAGCCGAGACTTGACAGTAACCTACGAGCAGTACTTC
>TRBV27|TRBD1|NA|TRBJ1-2
CASSPPGQGIHGYTF
TGTGCCAGCAGCCCTCCGGGACAGGGGATCCATGGCTACACCTTC
>TRBV6-1|NA|few|TRBJ1-2
CASSYSPRNGYTF
TGTGCCAGCAGTTATAGTCCGAGGAATGGCTACACCTTC
>TRBV7-2|TRBD1|NA|TRBJ2-7
CASRDQAGGSYEQYF
TGTGCCAGCAGAGATCAGGCAGGGGGCTCCTACGAGCAGTACTTC
>TRBV28|NA|NA|TRBJ1-5
CASSLRPGRSNQPQHF
TGTGCCAGCAGTTTAAGGCCGGGAAGGAGCAATCAGCCCCAGCATTTT
>TRBV5-1|TRBD1|NA|TRBJ1-2
CASSPLHGQGGNGYTF
TGCGCCAGCAGCCCCCTACATGGACAGGGGGGTAATGGCTACACCTTC
>TRBV18|NA|NA|TRBJ2-1
CASSPLPTTGRGNYNEQFF
TGTGCCAGCTCACCACTCCCTACGACAGGTCGTGGTAACTACAATGAGCAGTTCTTC
>TRBV5-4|TRBD2|NA|TRBJ2-5
CASSKTSGIEYF
TGTGCCAGCAGCAAGACTAGCGGAATCGAGTACTTC
>TRBV15|TRBD1|NA|TRBJ2-7
CATSRTGTGASRGYEQYF
TGTGCCACCAGCAGGACCGGGACAGGGGCGTCTCGGGGCTACGAGCAGTACTTC
>TRBV6-6|TRBD1|NA|TRBJ2-3
CASSSGQGSGTDTQYF
TGTGCCAGCAGTTCCGGACAGGGTTCGGGCACAGATACGCAGTATTTT
>TRBV15|TRBD1|NA|TRBJ2-1
CAIRGTGGNEQFF
TGTGCCATACGGGGGACAGGGGGCAATGAGCAGTTCTTC
>TRBV15|NA|NA|TRBJ2-7
CATSTGQQGDEQYF
TGTGCCACCAGCACCGGACAGCAAGGGGACGAGCAGTACTTC
>TRBV9|TRBD2|NA|TRBJ2-3
CASSESGGRADTQYF
TGTGCCAGCAGTGAAAGCGGGGGAAGGGCAGATACGCAGTATTTT